This is a list of T cell receptor beta chains from one sample in a study of CD8 T cells in ankylosing spondylitis. Each CDR3 protein is one row after TCRdb ran MiXCR on the 5' RACE reads. The sample records around 280,000 distinct CDR3 sequences, approximately 20% being singletons. The sample taken for sequencing was blood, either unsorted or a sorted T cell fraction (not recorded which). The receptors come from a male donor with ankylosing spondylitis or in good health (not recorded which). CDR3s include the opening cysteine and the closing phenylalanine or tryptophan. D genes are given only for firm matches. Expanded clones are given a class, and other clones once, few, many or no size at all.

>-|-|TRBJ1-2|TRBV12-3/TRBV12-4
TGTGCCAGCAGTTTGTCCATAGGGTATGGCTACACCTTC
CASSLSIGYGYTF
>-|-|TRBJ1-3|TRBV3-1
TGTGCCAGCACCCACACGAGGCAGAGGGTCTCTGGAAACACCATATATTTT
CASTHTRQRVSGNTIYF
>-|many|TRBJ1-4|TRBV9
TGTGCCAGCAGCGTAGGGTGGACGGCTAATGAAAAACTGTTTTTT
CASSVGWTANEKLFF
>-|few|TRBJ2-2|TRBV27
TGTGCCAGCAGTGCGGTGGCAGGGTTGGGGGAGCTGTTTTTT
CASSAVAGLGELFF
>-|-|TRBJ1-2|TRBV9
TGTGCCAGCAGCGTAGCGGAGGCAGGCGGTAAAAGAAGTGGCTACACCTTC
CASSVAEAGGKRSGYTF
>-|medium-sized|TRBJ1-2|TRBV5-1
TGCGCCAGCAGCTTTTTACAGGCGAACTATGGCTACACCTTC
CASSFLQANYGYTF
>TRBD1|few|TRBJ1-1|TRBV19
TGTGCCAGAACTCCTACAGGGGGAACTGAAGCTTTCTTT
CARTPTGGTEAFF
>TRBD1|-|TRBJ2-5|TRBV20-1
TGCAGTGCTCCCTGGGACAGGGGCCGCCCCGTGGAGACCCAGTACTTC
CSAPWDRGRPVETQYF
>TRBD2|few|TRBJ2-4|TRBV28
TGTGCCAGCAGTTTATTAGCGGGCGAAAACATTCAGTACTTC
CASSLLAGENIQYF
>-|many|TRBJ1-1|TRBV5-1
TGCGCCAGCAGCTTGGATCAAGGGAACACTGAAGCTTTCTTT
CASSLDQGNTEAFF
>TRBD1|-|TRBJ1-1|TRBV12-3/TRBV12-4
TGTGCCAGCCGCAAAACTACAGGGGGAAAGAACACTGAAGCTTTCTTT
CASRKTTGGKNTEAFF
>TRBD2|-|TRBJ2-5|TRBV20-1
TGCAGTGCTAGGAGGACTAGCGCGGATGAGACCCAGTACTTC
CSARRTSADETQYF
>TRBD2|few|TRBJ2-5|TRBV5-1
TGCGCCAGCAGTCAGGCGTTAGCGGGAGAGAGGGGACAAGAGACCCAGTACTTC
CASSQALAGERGQETQYF
>TRBD1|-|TRBJ2-1|TRBV28
TGTGCCAGCAGTTTAGGTGTACCGGGACAGGGGTTTAATGAGCAGTTCTTC
CASSLGVPGQGFNEQFF
>TRBD2|many|TRBJ2-1|TRBV20-1
TGCAGTGCTAGCGCGTTTCTAGCGGGCGACAATGAGCAGTTCTTC
CSASAFLAGDNEQFF
>TRBD1|few|TRBJ2-2|TRBV27
TGTGCCAGCAGTTCCGGGACAGGGGGCCAAGGGGAGCTGTTTTTT
CASSSGTGGQGELFF
>-|-|TRBJ2-3|TRBV27
TGTGCCAGCAGTGACTGGCAGGGGACAGATACGCAGTATTTT
CASSDWQGTDTQYF
>-|-|TRBJ2-3|TRBV12-3/TRBV12-4
TGTGCCAGCAGTTTCCCTCAATCGGGGATGGGTCCAGATACGCAGTATTTT
CASSFPQSGMGPDTQYF
>-|-|TRBJ2-2|TRBV4-1
TGCGCCAGCAGCCAAGTAGCCAAGGGCGGGGAGCTGTTTTTT
CASSQVAKGGELFF
>-|-|TRBJ2-3|TRBV12-3/TRBV12-4
TGTGCCAGCACCACTAGGGGGTCGAGCACAGATACGCAGTATTTT
CASTTRGSSTDTQYF
>TRBD2|few|TRBJ2-2|TRBV5-1
TGCGCCAGCAGCCCGATAGCGGGAGCGGGCACCGGGGAGCTGTTTTTT
CASSPIAGAGTGELFF
>-|few|TRBJ2-1|TRBV20-1
TGCAGTGCTAGAGATTGGCAGGGAGGCAATGAGCAGTTCTTC
CSARDWQGGNEQFF
>-|many|TRBJ1-1|TRBV5-1
TGCGCCAGCAGCTTGGAAGGGGGGTTATACACTGAAGCTTTCTTT
CASSLEGGLYTEAFF